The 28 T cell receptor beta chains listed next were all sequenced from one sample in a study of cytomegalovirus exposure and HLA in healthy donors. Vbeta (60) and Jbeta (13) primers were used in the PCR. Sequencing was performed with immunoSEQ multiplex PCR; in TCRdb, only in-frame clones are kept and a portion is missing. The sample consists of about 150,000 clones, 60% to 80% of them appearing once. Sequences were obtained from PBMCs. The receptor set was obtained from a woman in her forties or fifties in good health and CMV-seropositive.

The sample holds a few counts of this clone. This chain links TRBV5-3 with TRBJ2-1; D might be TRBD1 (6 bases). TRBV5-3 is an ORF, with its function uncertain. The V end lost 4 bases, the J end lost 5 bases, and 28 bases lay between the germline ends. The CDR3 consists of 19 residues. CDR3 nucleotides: TGTGCCAGAAGCCTCCGGGACCTCCCAAGCTTTCAGGGGCACAATGAGCAGTTCTTC. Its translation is CARSLRDLPSFQGHNEQFF.

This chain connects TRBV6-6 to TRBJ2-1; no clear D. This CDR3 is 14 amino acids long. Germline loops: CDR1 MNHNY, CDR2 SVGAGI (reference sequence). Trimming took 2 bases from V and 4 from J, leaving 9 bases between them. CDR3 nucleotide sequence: TGTGCCAGCAGTTACCGTGACGGGTACAATGAGCAGTTCTTC. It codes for CASSYRDGYNEQFF.

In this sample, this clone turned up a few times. CDR3 residues: CASSEGHRGRGYTF. The CDR3 coding sequence is TGTGCCAGCAGTGAAGGTCACCGCGGGAGGGGCTACACCTTC. This chain links TRBV6-1 with TRBJ1-2; the D is unclear. This CDR3 region has 14 residues. CDR1 is MNHNS and CDR2 is SASEGT in the germline V gene. The V end lost 1 base, the J end lost 8 bases, and 14 bases lay between the germline ends.

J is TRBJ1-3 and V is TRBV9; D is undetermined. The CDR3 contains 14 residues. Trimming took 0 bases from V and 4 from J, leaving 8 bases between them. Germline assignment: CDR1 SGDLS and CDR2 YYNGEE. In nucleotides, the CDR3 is TGTGCCAGCAGCGTAGGACTAGAGGGAAACACCATATATTTT. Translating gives CASSVGLEGNTIYF.

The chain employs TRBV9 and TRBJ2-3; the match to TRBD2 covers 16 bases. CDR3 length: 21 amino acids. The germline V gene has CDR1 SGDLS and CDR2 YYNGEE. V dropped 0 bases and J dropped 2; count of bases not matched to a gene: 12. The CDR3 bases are TGTGCCAGCAGCGTAGCCCCGGGACTAGCGGGGGGGACCCAGGACACAGATACGCAGTATTTT. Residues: CASSVAPGLAGGTQDTDTQYF.

As DNA, the CDR3 is TGTGCCAGCAGCTCGGGACTAGTATCCGAGCAGTACTTC. It translates to CASSSGLVSEQYF. J is TRBJ2-7 and V is TRBV5-4; 8 nucleotides match TRBD2. This CDR3 comprises 13 residues. Looked up from germline, CDR1 is SGHNT and CDR2 is YYREEE (reference sequence). The J segment lost 6 bases and the V segment lost 3 bases, leaving 5 bases of the junction unmatched.

The CDR3 region has the DNA TGTGCCACCAGCCTCAGGGGTCACTCCTACGAGCAGTACTTC. Translation gives CATSLRGHSYEQYF. This chain uses TRBV15 with TRBJ2-7; TRBD1 might be the D (6 bases). Looked up from germline, CDR1 is LNHNV and CDR2 is YYDKDF (reference sequence). The CDR3 spans 14 residues. Trimming took 5 bases from V and 0 from J, leaving 11 bases between them.

CDR3 DNA sequence: TGTGCCACCACTGACGGGTATGGCTACACCTTC. It specifies CATTDGYGYTF. V and J are TRBV6-5 and TRBJ1-2; no definite D call. The CDR3 is 11 amino acids. V gave up 10 bases and J gave up 5 bases, with 11 bases separating them. Germline CDR1 and CDR2: MNHEY and SVGAGI.

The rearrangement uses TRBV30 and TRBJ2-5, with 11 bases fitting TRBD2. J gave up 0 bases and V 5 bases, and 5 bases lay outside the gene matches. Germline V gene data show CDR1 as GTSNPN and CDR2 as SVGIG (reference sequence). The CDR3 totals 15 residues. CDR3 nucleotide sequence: TGTGCCTGGGACCGACTAGCGGGGTACCAAGAGACCCAGTACTTC. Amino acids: CAWDRLAGYQETQYF.

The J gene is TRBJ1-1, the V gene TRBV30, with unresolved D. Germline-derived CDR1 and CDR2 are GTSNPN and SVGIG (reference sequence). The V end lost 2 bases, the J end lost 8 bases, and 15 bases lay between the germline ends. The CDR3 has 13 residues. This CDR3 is CAWSQDSESEAFF. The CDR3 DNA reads TGTGCCTGGAGTCAAGACTCGGAGTCAGAAGCTTTCTTT.

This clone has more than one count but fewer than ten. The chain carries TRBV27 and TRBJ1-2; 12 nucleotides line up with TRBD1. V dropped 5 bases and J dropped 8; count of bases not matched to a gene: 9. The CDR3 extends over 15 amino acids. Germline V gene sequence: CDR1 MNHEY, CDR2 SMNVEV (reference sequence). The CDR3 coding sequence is TGTGCCAGCAGTCCCGGGACAGGGGGCCGGGTAGGCTACACCTTC. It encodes CASSPGTGGRVGYTF.

The CDR3 here is CASSRSWGQQETQYF. The CDR3 DNA reads as TGCGCCAGCAGCCGCTCCTGGGGACAGCAAGAGACCCAGTACTTC. The rearrangement joins TRBV4-1 to TRBJ2-5, with TRBD1 matching over 7 bases. This CDR3 has 15 residues. Per the germline V gene, CDR1 is MGHRA and CDR2 is YSYEKL. The junction had 7 bases not matched to a gene; V was cut back by 4 bases and J by 2 bases.

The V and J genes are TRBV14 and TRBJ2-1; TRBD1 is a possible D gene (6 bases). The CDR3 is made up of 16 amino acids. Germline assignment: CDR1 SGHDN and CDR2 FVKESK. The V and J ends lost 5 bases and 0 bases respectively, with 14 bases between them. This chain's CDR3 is CASSYIDRSSYNEQFF. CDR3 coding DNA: TGTGCCAGCAGCTACATAGACAGGAGCTCCTACAATGAGCAGTTCTTC.

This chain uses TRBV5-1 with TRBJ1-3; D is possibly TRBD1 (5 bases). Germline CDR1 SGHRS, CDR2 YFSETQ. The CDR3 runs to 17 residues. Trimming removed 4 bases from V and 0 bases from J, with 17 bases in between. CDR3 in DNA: TGCGCCAGCAGCCCTAATAGGGGTCGGAACTCTGGAAACACCATATATTTT. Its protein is CASSPNRGRNSGNTIYF.

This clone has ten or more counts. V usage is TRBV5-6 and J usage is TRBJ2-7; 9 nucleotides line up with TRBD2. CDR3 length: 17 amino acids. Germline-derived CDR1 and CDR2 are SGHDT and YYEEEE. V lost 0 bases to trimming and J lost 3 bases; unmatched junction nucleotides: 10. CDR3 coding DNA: TGTGCCAGCAGCTTGGGGGGAGGAGGGCGGGGGGGCTACGAGCAGTACTTC. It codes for CASSLGGGGRGGYEQYF.

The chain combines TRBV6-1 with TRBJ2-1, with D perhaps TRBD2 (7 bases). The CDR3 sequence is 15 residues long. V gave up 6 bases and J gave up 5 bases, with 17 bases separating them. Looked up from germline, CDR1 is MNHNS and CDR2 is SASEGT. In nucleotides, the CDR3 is TGTGCCAGCAGCATTGCCGGGGGGCCGAACAATGAGCAGTTCTTC. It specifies CASSIAGGPNNEQFF.

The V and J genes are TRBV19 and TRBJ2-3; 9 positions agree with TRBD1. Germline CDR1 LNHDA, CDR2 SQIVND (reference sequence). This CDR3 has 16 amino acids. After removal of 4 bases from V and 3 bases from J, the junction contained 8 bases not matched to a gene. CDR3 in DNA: TGTGCCAGTAGTAGGACAGGGGCCTTGGGGACAGATACGCAGTATTTT. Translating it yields CASSRTGALGTDTQYF.

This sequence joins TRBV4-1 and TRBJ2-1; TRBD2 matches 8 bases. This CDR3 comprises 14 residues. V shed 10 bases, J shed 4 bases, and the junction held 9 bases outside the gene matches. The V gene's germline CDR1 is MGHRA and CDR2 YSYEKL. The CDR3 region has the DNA TGCGCCACAACCCGGGGCGGGGGGTACAATGAGCAGTTCTTC. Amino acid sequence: CATTRGGGYNEQFF.

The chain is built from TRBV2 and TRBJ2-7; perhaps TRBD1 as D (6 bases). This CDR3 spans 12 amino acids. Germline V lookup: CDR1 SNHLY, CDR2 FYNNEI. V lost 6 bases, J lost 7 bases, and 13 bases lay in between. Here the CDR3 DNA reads TGTGCCAGCAGGAAACAGGGAAGAGAGCAGTACTTC. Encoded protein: CASRKQGREQYF.

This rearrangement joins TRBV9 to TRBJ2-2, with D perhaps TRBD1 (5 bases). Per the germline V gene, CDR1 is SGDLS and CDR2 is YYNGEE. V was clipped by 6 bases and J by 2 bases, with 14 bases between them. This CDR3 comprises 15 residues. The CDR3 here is CASTGDSLNTGELFF. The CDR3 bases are TGTGCCAGCACCGGTGACAGCCTTAACACCGGGGAGCTGTTTTTT.

This CDR3 reads CASSYQGEAYGYTF. The DNA of the CDR3 is TGTGCCAGTAGCTATCAAGGGGAGGCCTATGGCTACACCTTC. The chain carries TRBV19 and TRBJ1-2; possible D gene TRBD1, 5 bases. The CDR3 runs to 14 residues. Trimming left V 6 bases short and J 4 bases short, with 15 bases between. Per germline, CDR1 LNHDA and CDR2 SQIVND (reference sequence).

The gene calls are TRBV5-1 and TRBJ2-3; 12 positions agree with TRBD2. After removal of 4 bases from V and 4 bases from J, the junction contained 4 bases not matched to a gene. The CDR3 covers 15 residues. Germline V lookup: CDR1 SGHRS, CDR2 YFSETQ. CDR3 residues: CASSPLAGGADTQYF. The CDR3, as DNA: TGCGCCAGCAGCCCCCTAGCGGGGGGGGCAGATACGCAGTATTTT.

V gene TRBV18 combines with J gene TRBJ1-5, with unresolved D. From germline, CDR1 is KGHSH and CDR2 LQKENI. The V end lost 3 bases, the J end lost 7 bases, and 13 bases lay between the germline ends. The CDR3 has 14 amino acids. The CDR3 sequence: CASSPLRVGQPQHF. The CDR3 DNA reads TGTGCCAGCTCACCCTTGAGGGTAGGACAGCCCCAGCATTTT. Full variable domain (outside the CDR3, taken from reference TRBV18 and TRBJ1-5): NAGVMQNPRHLVRRRGQEARLRCSPMKGHSHVYWYRQLPEEGLKFMVYLQKENIIDESGMPKERFSAEFPKEGPSILRIQQVVRGDSAAYFCASSPLRVGQPQHFGDGTRLSIL.

CDR3 protein: CASRLRGTNEKLFF. The CDR3, as DNA: TGTGCCAGCCGTCTCAGGGGAACTAATGAAAAACTGTTTTTT. The genes are TRBV2 and TRBJ1-4, with a tentative D call TRBD1 (6 bases). Trimming left V 8 bases short and J 1 base short, with 11 bases between. Germline V gene data show CDR1 as SNHLY and CDR2 as FYNNEI. This CDR3 has 14 residues.

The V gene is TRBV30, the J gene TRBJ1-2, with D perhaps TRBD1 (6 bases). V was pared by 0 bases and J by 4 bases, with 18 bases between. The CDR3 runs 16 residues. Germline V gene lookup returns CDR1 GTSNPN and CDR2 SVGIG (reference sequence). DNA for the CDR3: TGTGCCTGGAGTGTTAGGGGGGGAGGACCGTTCTATGGCTACACCTTC. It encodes CAWSVRGGGPFYGYTF.

The DNA of the CDR3 is TGTGCCAGCAGCTTAGCGGGGACAGGGGATTCACCCCTCCACTTT. Its translation: CASSLAGTGDSPLHF. The chain is built from TRBV7-6 and TRBJ1-6; 10 bases line up with TRBD1. The germline V gene has CDR1 SGHVS and CDR2 FNYEAQ. The CDR3 runs 15 residues. V was pared by 0 bases and J by 8 bases, with 1 base of the junction left unmatched.

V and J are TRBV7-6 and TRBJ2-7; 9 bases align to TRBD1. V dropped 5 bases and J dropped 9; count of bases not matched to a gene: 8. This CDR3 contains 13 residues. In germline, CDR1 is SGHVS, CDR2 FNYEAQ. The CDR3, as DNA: TGTGCCAGCAGCCATGGACAGGGGCCTTGGCAGTACTTC. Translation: CASSHGQGPWQYF. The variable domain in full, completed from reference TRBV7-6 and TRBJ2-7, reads GAGVSQSPRYKVTKRGQDVALRCDPISGHVSLYWYRQALGQGPEFLTYFNYEAQQDKSGLPNDRFSAERPEGSISTLTIQRTEQRDSAMYRCASSHGQGPWQYFGPGTRLTVT.

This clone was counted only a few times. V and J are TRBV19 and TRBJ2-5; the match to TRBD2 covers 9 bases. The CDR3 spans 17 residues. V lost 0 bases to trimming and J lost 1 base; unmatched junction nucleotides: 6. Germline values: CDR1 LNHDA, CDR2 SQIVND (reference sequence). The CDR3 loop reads CASSIDLASGVQETQYF. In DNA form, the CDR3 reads TGTGCCAGTAGTATAGATCTGGCTAGCGGGGTCCAAGAGACCCAGTACTTC. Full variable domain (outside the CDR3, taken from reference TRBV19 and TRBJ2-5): DGGITQSPKYLFRKEGQNVTLSCEQNLNHDAMYWYRQDPGQGLRLIYYSQIVNDFQKGDIAEGYSVSREKKESFPLTVTSAQKNPTAFYLCASSIDLASGVQETQYFGPGTRLLVL.